These T cell receptor beta chains were read from a single sample in a study of blood T cells in healthy people across ages. TCRdb used MiXCR to reprocess the 5' RACE reads, holding one entry per CDR3 protein. The table shows 600,000 or so distinct CDR3 sequences, with roughly 48% occurring only once. The sample consisted of blood. These TCRs come from an elderly man in good health. Both conserved end residues are part of each CDR3. A D gene is named only where the DNA matches it firmly. Expanded clones get a size class; other rows say once, few or many, or leave the size out.

clone_size,d_call,v_call,j_call,cdr3_aa,cdr3_nt
few,-,TRBV4-3,TRBJ1-4,CASSQLGVGEKLFF,TGCGCCAGCAGCCAACTAGGAGTTGGGGAAAAACTGTTTTTT
-,-,TRBV29-1,TRBJ2-4,CSVENTGRLGNIQYF,TGCAGCGTTGAAAATACAGGGCGTCTGGGAAACATTCAGTACTTC
-,-,TRBV7-9,TRBJ1-1,CASSLQAYSNTEAFF,TGTGCCAGCAGCTTACAGGCTTACTCGAACACTGAAGCTTTCTTT
-,-,TRBV29-1,TRBJ1-1,CSVDEVEAFF,TGCAGCGTTGACGAGGTTGAAGCTTTCTTT
-,-,TRBV6-2/TRBV6-3,TRBJ2-2,CASSYSIGTDNTGELFF,TGTGCCAGCAGTTACTCGATCGGGACCGATAACACCGGGGAGCTGTTTTTT
-,TRBD2,TRBV7-9,TRBJ2-5,CASSSCVIAGGGDEQYF,TGTGCCAGCAGCTCATGCGTCATAGCGGGAGGGGGCGATGAGCAGTACTTC
-,TRBD1,TRBV28,TRBJ1-2,CASSSPPADRGHRGYTF,TGTGCCAGCAGTTCGCCCCCAGCTGACAGGGGGCATCGTGGCTACACCTTC
once,-,TRBV5-4,TRBJ1-2,CAGSPSGPSSNYGYTF,TGTGCCGGCAGCCCCTCAGGTCCCAGTTCTAACTATGGCTACACCTTC
-,-,TRBV7-2,TRBJ2-5,CAGSLYGTGQETQYF,TGTGCCGGCAGCTTGTACGGGACGGGGCAAGAGACCCAGTACTTC
-,TRBD1,TRBV18,TRBJ2-7,CASSLGRRGQGSEQYF,TGTGCCAGCTCATTAGGGCGTCGGGGACAGGGCTCCGAGCAGTACTTC
-,TRBD1,TRBV3-1,TRBJ2-3,CASSLRGQLDTQYF,TGTGCCAGCAGCCTCAGGGGGCAATTGGATACGCAGTATTTT
few,TRBD1,TRBV7-2,TRBJ1-2,CASSSGQGGVYGYTF,TGTGCCAGCAGCTCCGGACAGGGAGGTGTCTATGGCTACACCTTC
-,-,TRBV7-8,TRBJ2-7,CASTPLTVGEDSTLYF,TGTGCCAGCACCCCTTTGACGGTTGGAGAGGACAGCACTTTGTACTTC
-,-,TRBV2,TRBJ1-5,CASSKARTNQPQHF,TGTGCCAGCAGTAAGGCAAGGACTAATCAGCCCCAGCATTTT
-,-,TRBV12-3/TRBV12-4,TRBJ2-1,CASSLGDNEQFF,TGTGCCAGCAGTTTAGGAGACAATGAGCAGTTCTTC
-,TRBD1,TRBV9,TRBJ2-5,CASGVNLGQIQETQYF,TGTGCCAGCGGCGTCAACCTGGGACAGATACAAGAGACCCAGTACTTC
many,TRBD2,TRBV6-6,TRBJ2-1,CASSTGTSGNNEQFF,TGTGCCAGCAGTACCGGGACTAGCGGGAACAATGAGCAGTTCTTC
-,-,TRBV27,TRBJ2-4,CASSFWGAGNIQYF,TGTGCCAGCAGTTTTTGGGGGGCGGGAAACATTCAGTACTTC
-,-,TRBV7-3,TRBJ2-6,CASSDQITGYSGANVLTF,TGTGCCAGCAGCGATCAGATCACAGGTTACTCTGGGGCCAACGTCCTGACTTTC
few,-,TRBV7-9,TRBJ1-2,CASSPTLPRARYGYTF,TGTGCCAGCAGCCCGACACTCCCCCGAGCTCGCTATGGCTACACCTTC
-,-,TRBV7-2,TRBJ1-2,CASSPSPTDGYTF,TGTGCCAGCAGCCCCAGCCCTACCGACGGCTACACCTTC
-,-,TRBV4-3,TRBJ1-6,CASSLNLFDGSPLHF,TGCGCCAGCAGCCTTAACCTTTTCGACGGTTCACCCCTCCACTTT
many,TRBD1,TRBV6-5,TRBJ1-2,CASSRTPGTGTNGYTF,TGTGCCAGCAGTCGCACCCCCGGGACAGGGACAAATGGCTACACCTTC
-,TRBD1,TRBV2,TRBJ2-2,CASSTGGRTGELFF,TGTGCCAGTTCGACAGGGGGGCGCACCGGGGAGCTGTTTTTT
few,-,TRBV18,TRBJ1-2,CASSLGRTNYGYTF,TGTGCCAGCTCACTGGGGCGGACTAACTATGGCTACACCTTC
-,-,TRBV3-1,TRBJ1-5,CASSPHQSGIGQPQHF,TGTGCCAGCAGCCCCCATCAGTCAGGGATTGGTCAGCCCCAGCATTTT
-,-,TRBV27,TRBJ2-3,CASSPSPPTAPPTDTQYF,TGTGCCAGCAGTCCATCCCCCCCGACTGCCCCACCAACAGATACGCAGTATTTT
-,TRBD2,TRBV7-2,TRBJ2-3,CASSLDLADGADTQYF,TGTGCCAGCAGCTTAGACCTAGCGGACGGCGCAGATACGCAGTATTTT
-,-,TRBV6-2/TRBV6-3,TRBJ1-1,CASSYSGRLNTEAFF,TGTGCCAGCAGTTACTCTGGGAGACTGAACACTGAAGCTTTCTTT
few,TRBD2,TRBV7-2,TRBJ2-7,CASSGTGTTYYEQYF,TGTGCCAGCAGCGGTACCGGGACTACTTACTACGAGCAGTACTTC
few,-,TRBV6-5,TRBJ2-3,CASCLQGLPGDTQYF,TGTGCCAGCTGTCTACAGGGCCTCCCTGGGGATACGCAGTATTTT
-,-,TRBV29-1,TRBJ1-2,CSVQLPPYGYTF,TGCAGCGTTCAACTTCCCCCCTATGGCTACACCTTC
-,-,TRBV7-3,TRBJ2-3,CASSFSAGVATDTQYF,TGTGCCAGCAGCTTCTCGGCCGGGGTTGCGACAGATACGCAGTATTTT
-,TRBD1,TRBV5-1,TRBJ1-6,CASSPQRQGPNSPLHF,TGCGCCAGCAGCCCCCAAAGACAGGGACCCAATTCACCCCTCCACTTT
-,-,TRBV30,TRBJ1-2,CAGSVEGYGYTF,TGTGCCGGGAGTGTAGAAGGGTATGGCTACACCTTC
medium-sized,TRBD2,TRBV6-5,TRBJ2-4,CASSYSLAGEQNIQYF,TGTGCCAGCAGTTACTCTCTAGCGGGAGAACAAAACATTCAGTACTTC
-,TRBD2,TRBV6-6,TRBJ2-2,CAIWTSEGTGELFF,TGTGCCATCTGGACTAGCGAGGGCACCGGGGAGCTGTTTTTT
few,TRBD2,TRBV20-1,TRBJ2-7,CSARLAANLTYEQYF,TGCAGTGCTAGACTAGCGGCCAACCTTACCTACGAGCAGTACTTC
once,-,TRBV7-8,TRBJ2-7,CASSLTRPGYEQYF,TGTGCCAGCAGCCTCACTCGACCCGGCTACGAGCAGTACTTC
few,-,TRBV6-2/TRBV6-3,TRBJ1-2,CASSYSTIGHNYGYTF,TGTGCCAGCAGTTACTCGACTATTGGACACAACTATGGCTACACCTTC
-,-,TRBV6-2/TRBV6-3,TRBJ2-5,CASSYSEYAGLAGETQYF,TGTGCCAGCAGTTACTCGGAGTACGCAGGCCTCGCTGGAGAGACCCAGTACTTC